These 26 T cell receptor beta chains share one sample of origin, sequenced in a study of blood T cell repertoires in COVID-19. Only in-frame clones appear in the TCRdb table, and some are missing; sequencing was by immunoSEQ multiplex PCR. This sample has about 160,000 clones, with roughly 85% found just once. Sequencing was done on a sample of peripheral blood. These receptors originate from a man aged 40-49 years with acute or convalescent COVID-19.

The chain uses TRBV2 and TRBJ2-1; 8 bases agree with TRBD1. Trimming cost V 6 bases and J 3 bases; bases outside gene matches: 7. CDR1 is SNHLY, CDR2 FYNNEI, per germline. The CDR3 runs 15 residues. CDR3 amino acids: CASRPGTGLYNEQFF. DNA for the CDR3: TGTGCCAGCAGGCCCGGGACAGGCCTCTACAATGAGCAGTTCTTC.

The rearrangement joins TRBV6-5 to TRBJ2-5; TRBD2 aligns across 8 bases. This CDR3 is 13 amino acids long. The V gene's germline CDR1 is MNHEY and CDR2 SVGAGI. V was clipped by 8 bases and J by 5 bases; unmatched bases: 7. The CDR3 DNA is TGTGCCAGCGGTAATAGCGGGGCCGAGACCCAGTACTTC. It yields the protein CASGNSGAETQYF.

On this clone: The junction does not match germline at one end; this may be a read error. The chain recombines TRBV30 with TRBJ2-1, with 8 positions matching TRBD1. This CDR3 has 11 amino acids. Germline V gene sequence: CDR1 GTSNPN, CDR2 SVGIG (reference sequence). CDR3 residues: CAWGETGVLIF. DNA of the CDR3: TGTGCCTGGGGAGAGACAGGGGTGTTAATCTTC. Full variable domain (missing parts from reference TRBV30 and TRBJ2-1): SQTIHQWPATLVQPVGSPLSLECTVEGTSNPNLYWYRQAAGRGLQLLFYSVGIGQISSEVPQNLSASRPQDRQFILSSKKLLLSDSGFYLCAWGETGVLIFGPGTRLTVL.

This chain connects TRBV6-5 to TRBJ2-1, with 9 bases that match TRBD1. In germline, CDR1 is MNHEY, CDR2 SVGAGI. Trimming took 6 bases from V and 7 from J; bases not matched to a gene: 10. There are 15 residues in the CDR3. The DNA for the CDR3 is TGTGCCAGCAGCTCCCGGGACAGGGCGTGGAATGAGCAGTTCTTC. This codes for CASSSRDRAWNEQFF.

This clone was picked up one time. The CDR3 DNA sequence: TGCGCCAGCAGCGTGGGACAGAGCACTGAAGCTTTCTTT. This codes for CASSVGQSTEAFF. The rearrangement links TRBV5-1 to TRBJ1-1; 7 nucleotides agree with TRBD1. The ends lost 4 bases at V and 4 bases at J; junction bases unmatched: 4. Germline V gene lookup returns CDR1 SGHRS and CDR2 YFSETQ. This CDR3 spans 13 amino acids. The variable domain in full, with the rest retrieved from reference TRBV5-1 and TRBJ1-1, is KAGVTQTPRYLIKTRGQQVTLSCSPISGHRSVSWYQQTPGQGLQFLFEYFSETQRNKGNFPGRFSGRQFSNSRSEMNVSTLELGDSALYLCASSVGQSTEAFFGQGTRLTVV.

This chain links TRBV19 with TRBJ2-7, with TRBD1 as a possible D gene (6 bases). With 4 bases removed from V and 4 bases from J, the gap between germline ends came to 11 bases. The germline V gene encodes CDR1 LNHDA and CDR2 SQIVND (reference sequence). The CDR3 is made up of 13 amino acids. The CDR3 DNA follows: TGTGCCAGTAGTACACAACAGGGATACGAGCAGTACTTC. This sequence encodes CASSTQQGYEQYF.

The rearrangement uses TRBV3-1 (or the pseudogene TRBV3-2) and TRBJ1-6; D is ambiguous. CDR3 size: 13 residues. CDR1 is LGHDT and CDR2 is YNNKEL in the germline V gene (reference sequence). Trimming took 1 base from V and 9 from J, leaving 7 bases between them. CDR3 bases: TGTGCCAGCAGCCAAGGCCGGGGTTCACCCCTCCACTTT. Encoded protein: CASSQGRGSPLHF.

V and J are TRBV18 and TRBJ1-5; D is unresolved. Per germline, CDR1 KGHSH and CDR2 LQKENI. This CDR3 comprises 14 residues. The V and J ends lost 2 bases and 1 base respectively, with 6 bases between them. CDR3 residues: CASSPVRSNQPQHF. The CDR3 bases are TGTGCCAGCTCACCAGTACGGAGCAATCAGCCCCAGCATTTT.

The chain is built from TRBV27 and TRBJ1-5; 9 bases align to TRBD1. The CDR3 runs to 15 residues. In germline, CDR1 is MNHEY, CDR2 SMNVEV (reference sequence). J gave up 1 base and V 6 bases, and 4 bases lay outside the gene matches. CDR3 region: CASRTGQGSNQPQHF. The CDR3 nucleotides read TGTGCCAGCAGAACTGGACAGGGGAGCAATCAGCCCCAGCATTTT.

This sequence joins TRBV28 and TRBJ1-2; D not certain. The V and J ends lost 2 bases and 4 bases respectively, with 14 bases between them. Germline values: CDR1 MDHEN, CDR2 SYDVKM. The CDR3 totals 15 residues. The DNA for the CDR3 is TGTGCCAGCAGTTTAGCTGGGCAGGCGGGCTATGGCTACACCTTC. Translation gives CASSLAGQAGYGYTF.

The CDR3 spells CASSTDRGNTEAFF. The CDR3 coding sequence is TGTGCCAGCAGTACGGACAGGGGGAACACTGAAGCTTTCTTT. The V gene is TRBV6-2 or TRBV6-3, the J gene TRBJ1-1, with TRBD1 matching over 9 bases. Per the germline V gene, CDR1 is MNHEY and CDR2 is SVGEGT. CDR3 length: 14 amino acids. V lost 5 bases to trimming and J lost 1 base; unmatched junction nucleotides: 2.

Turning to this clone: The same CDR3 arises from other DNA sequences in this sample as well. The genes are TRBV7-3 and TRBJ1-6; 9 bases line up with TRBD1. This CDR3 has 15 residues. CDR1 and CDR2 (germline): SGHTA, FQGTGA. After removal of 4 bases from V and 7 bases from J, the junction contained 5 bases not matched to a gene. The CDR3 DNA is TGTGCCAGCAGCTCTACAGGGGGCCGAAATTCACCCCTCCACTTT. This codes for CASSSTGGRNSPLHF.

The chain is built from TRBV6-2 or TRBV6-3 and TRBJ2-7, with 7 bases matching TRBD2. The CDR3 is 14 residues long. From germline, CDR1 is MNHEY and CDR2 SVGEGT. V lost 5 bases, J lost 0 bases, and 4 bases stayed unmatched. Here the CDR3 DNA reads TGTGCCAGCAGTAGAGCGGGGATCTCCTACGAGCAGTACTTC. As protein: CASSRAGISYEQYF.

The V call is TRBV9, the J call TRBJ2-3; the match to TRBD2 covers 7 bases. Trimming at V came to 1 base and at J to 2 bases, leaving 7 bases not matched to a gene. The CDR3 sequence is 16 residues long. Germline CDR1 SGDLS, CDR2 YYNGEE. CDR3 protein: CASSVFLAAPTDTQYF. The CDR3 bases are TGTGCCAGCAGCGTATTTCTAGCGGCCCCCACAGATACGCAGTATTTT. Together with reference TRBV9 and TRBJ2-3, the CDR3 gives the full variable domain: DSGVTQTPKHLITATGQRVTLRCSPRSGDLSVYWYQQSLDQGLQFLIQYYNGEERAKGNILERFSAQQFPDLHSELNLSSLELGDSALYFCASSVFLAAPTDTQYFGPGTRLTVL.

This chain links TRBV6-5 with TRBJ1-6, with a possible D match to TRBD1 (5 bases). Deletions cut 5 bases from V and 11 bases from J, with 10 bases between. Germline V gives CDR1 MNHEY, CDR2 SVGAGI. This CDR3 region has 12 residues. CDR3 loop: CASSIGVPPLHF. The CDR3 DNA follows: TGTGCCAGCAGTATAGGGGTTCCACCCCTCCACTTT.

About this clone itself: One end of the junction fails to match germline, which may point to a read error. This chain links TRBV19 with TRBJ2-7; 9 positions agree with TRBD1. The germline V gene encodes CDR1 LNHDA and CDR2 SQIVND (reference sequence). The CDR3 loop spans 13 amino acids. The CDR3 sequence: CATRQGGSNEQYF. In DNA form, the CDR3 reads TGTGCCACAAGACAGGGGGGCTCCAACGAGCAGTACTTC.

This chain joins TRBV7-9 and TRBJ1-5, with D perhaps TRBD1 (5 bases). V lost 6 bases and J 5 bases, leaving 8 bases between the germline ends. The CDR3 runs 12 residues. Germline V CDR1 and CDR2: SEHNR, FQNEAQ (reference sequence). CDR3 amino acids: CASSFRDQPQHF. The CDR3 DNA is TGTGCCAGCAGTTTCAGGGATCAGCCCCAGCATTTT.

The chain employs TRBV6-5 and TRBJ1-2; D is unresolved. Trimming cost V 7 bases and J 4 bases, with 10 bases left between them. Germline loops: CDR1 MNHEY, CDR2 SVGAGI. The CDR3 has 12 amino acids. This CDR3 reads CASTRGSYGYTF. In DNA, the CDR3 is TGTGCCAGCACCCGGGGTAGCTATGGCTACACCTTC.

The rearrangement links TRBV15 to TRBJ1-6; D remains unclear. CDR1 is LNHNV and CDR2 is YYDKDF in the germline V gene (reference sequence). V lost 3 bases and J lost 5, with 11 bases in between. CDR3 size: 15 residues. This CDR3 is CATSSREVHNSPLHF. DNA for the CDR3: TGTGCCACCAGCAGCCGCGAGGTCCATAATTCACCCCTCCACTTT.

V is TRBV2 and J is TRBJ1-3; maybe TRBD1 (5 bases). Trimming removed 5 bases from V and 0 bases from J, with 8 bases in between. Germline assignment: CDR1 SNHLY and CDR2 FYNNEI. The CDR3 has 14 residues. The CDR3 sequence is CASSLQDSGNTIYF. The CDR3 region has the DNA TGTGCCAGCAGTTTACAGGACTCTGGAAACACCATATATTTT. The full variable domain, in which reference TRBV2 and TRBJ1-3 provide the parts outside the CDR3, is EPEVTQTPSHQVTQMGQEVILRCVPISNHLYFYWYRQILGQKVEFLVSFYNNEISEKSEIFDDQFSVERPDGSNFTLKIRSTKLEDSAMYFCASSLQDSGNTIYFGEGSWLTVV.

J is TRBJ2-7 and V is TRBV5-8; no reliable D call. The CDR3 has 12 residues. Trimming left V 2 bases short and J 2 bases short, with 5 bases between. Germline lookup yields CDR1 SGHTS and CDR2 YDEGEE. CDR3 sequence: CASSLSAYEQYF. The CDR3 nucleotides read TGTGCCAGCAGCTTATCAGCCTACGAGCAGTACTTC.

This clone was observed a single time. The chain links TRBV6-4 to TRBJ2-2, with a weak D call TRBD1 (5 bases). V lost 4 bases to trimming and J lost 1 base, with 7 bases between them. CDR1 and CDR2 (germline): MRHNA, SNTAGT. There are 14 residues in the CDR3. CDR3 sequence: CASSVQENTGELFF. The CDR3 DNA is TGTGCCAGCAGTGTACAGGAGAACACCGGGGAGCTGTTTTTT.

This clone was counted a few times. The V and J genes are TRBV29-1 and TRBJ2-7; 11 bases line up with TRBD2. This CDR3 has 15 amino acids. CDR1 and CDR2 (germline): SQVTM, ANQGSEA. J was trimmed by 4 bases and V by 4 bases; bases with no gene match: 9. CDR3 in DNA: TGCAGCGTTGTGGGTCTAGCGGGGGGATCGTACGAGCAGTACTTC. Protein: CSVVGLAGGSYEQYF.

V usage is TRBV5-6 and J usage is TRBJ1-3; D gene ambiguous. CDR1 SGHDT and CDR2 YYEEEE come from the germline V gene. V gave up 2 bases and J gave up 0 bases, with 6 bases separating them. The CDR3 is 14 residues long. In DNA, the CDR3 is TGTGCCAGCAGCTTACAAAGCTCTGGAAACACCATATATTTT. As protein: CASSLQSSGNTIYF.

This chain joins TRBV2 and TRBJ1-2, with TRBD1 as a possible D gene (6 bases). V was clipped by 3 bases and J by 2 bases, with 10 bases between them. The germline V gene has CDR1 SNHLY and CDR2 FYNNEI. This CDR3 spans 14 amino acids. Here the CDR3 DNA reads TGTGCCAGCAGTGATGGGGGGGCCAACTATGGCTACACCTTC. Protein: CASSDGGANYGYTF.

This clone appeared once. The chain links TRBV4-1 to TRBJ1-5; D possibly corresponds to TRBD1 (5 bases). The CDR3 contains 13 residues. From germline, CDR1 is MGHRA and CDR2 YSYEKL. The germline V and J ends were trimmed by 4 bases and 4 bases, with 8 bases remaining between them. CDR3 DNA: TGCGCCAGCAGCCCGGGACTTAATCAGCCCCAGCATTTT. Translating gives CASSPGLNQPQHF.